Listed below are T cell receptor beta chains from one sample, sequenced in a study of T cells in Graves' hyperthyroidism and ophthalmopathy. TCRdb re-derived calls from the multiplex PCR reads in MiXCR, one entry per CDR3 protein. The profile shows more than 500,000 distinct CDR3 sequences, about 15% of them singletons. Input material: blood. The receptors originated from a woman aged 25 to 45 with Graves' ophthalmopathy. Both conserved end residues are part of each CDR3. Fields, in order: V gene, J gene, CDR3 length, clone size, D gene, CDR3 DNA, CDR3 protein. The D gene is left open where the match is weak. Clone size, where shown, is once, few, many, or a class for clones that have expanded.

V gene: TRBV2; J gene: TRBJ2-7; CDR3 length: 19; clone size: few; D gene: TRBD2; CDR3 DNA: TGTGCCAGCACCCTATGGGGGTATTTTAGCGGGAGGTTGTCCTACGAGCAGTACTTC; CDR3 protein: CASTLWGYFSGRLSYEQYF
V gene: TRBV29-1; J gene: TRBJ2-7; CDR3 length: 13; clone size: NA; D gene: NA; CDR3 DNA: TGCAGCGTTGAAGATGAGGGGCCCGGCGAGCAGTACTTC; CDR3 protein: CSVEDEGPGEQYF
V gene: TRBV10-1; J gene: TRBJ2-2; CDR3 length: 14; clone size: NA; D gene: NA; CDR3 DNA: TGCGCCACCTCGGGAGTTTCGGACACCGGGGAGCTGTTTTTT; CDR3 protein: CATSGVSDTGELFF
V gene: TRBV10-3; J gene: TRBJ2-7; CDR3 length: 15; clone size: many; D gene: TRBD2; CDR3 DNA: TGTGCCATCAGTGACATGGGGGAGGGTCGCGACGAGCAGTACTTC; CDR3 protein: CAISDMGEGRDEQYF
V gene: TRBV19; J gene: TRBJ2-2; CDR3 length: 16; clone size: NA; D gene: TRBD2; CDR3 DNA: TGTGCCAGTACCGATCATCGGACTAGCGGGACCGGGGAGCTGTTTTTT; CDR3 protein: CASTDHRTSGTGELFF
V gene: TRBV4-3; J gene: TRBJ1-2; CDR3 length: 12; clone size: NA; D gene: NA; CDR3 DNA: TGCGCGAGCCAAGGGGGAGGCTATGGCTACACCTTC; CDR3 protein: CASQGGGYGYTF
V gene: TRBV5-6; J gene: TRBJ2-7; CDR3 length: 15; clone size: many; D gene: NA; CDR3 DNA: TGTGCCAGCAGCTCTTACAGGGTAGGGTCCTACGAGCAGTACTTC; CDR3 protein: CASSSYRVGSYEQYF
V gene: TRBV6-1; J gene: TRBJ2-3; CDR3 length: 13; clone size: many; D gene: NA; CDR3 DNA: TGTGCCAGCAGCGAGGGACGCTCAGATACGCAGTATTTT; CDR3 protein: CASSEGRSDTQYF
V gene: TRBV28; J gene: TRBJ1-5; CDR3 length: 13; clone size: NA; D gene: NA; CDR3 DNA: TGTGCCACTGACTGGGGCGGCAATCAGCCCCAGCATTTT; CDR3 protein: CATDWGGNQPQHF
V gene: TRBV20-1; J gene: TRBJ2-3; CDR3 length: 18; clone size: many; D gene: NA; CDR3 DNA: TGCAGTGCTACCCGGCCGCTGACTAGTGGGTCTTACACAGATACGCAGTATTTT; CDR3 protein: CSATRPLTSGSYTDTQYF
V gene: TRBV6-1; J gene: TRBJ1-2; CDR3 length: 13; clone size: NA; D gene: NA; CDR3 DNA: TGTGCCAGCCAGCGGGGGCGCGGCTATGGCTACACCTTC; CDR3 protein: CASQRGRGYGYTF
V gene: TRBV20-1; J gene: TRBJ2-7; CDR3 length: 12; clone size: once; D gene: TRBD1; CDR3 DNA: TGCAGTGCTACTACAGGGGCCGGGGAGCAGTACTTC; CDR3 protein: CSATTGAGEQYF
V gene: TRBV28; J gene: TRBJ2-7; CDR3 length: 18; clone size: few; D gene: TRBD2; CDR3 DNA: TGTGCCTGCAGTTCCCCCCGAGGGAGTGGGACTACCATCTACGAGCAGTACTTC; CDR3 protein: CACSSPRGSGTTIYEQYF
V gene: TRBV19; J gene: TRBJ1-5; CDR3 length: 12; clone size: few; D gene: NA; CDR3 DNA: TGTGCCAGTAGTACCCCCTCGGGCACCCAGCATTTT; CDR3 protein: CASSTPSGTQHF
V gene: TRBV18; J gene: TRBJ1-1; CDR3 length: 16; clone size: many; D gene: NA; CDR3 DNA: TGTGCCAGCTCACCGATCAGGGAAATGGTCGACACTGAAGCTTTCTTT; CDR3 protein: CASSPIREMVDTEAFF
V gene: TRBV10-3; J gene: TRBJ1-5; CDR3 length: 15; clone size: NA; D gene: NA; CDR3 DNA: TGTGCCATCAGTGAGTCGATGGATGCTCATCAGCCCCAGCATTTT; CDR3 protein: CAISESMDAHQPQHF
V gene: TRBV5-1; J gene: TRBJ2-7; CDR3 length: 16; clone size: many; D gene: NA; CDR3 DNA: TGCGCCAGCAGCCTGGCGGGACCGTCGCCCTCCTACGAGCAGTACTTC; CDR3 protein: CASSLAGPSPSYEQYF
V gene: TRBV4-3; J gene: TRBJ1-1; CDR3 length: 13; clone size: few; D gene: NA; CDR3 DNA: TGCGCCAGCAGCCCATCGGAGGAGACTGAAGCTTTCTTT; CDR3 protein: CASSPSEETEAFF
V gene: TRBV6-1; J gene: TRBJ2-6; CDR3 length: 13; clone size: few; D gene: NA; CDR3 DNA: TGTGCCAGCTGCCGATCTGGGGCCAACGTCCTGACTTTC; CDR3 protein: CASCRSGANVLTF
V gene: TRBV7-3; J gene: TRBJ2-2; CDR3 length: 16; clone size: NA; D gene: TRBD1; CDR3 DNA: TGTGCCAGCAGCCGTACTGGGACAGGGGGCCCCGGGGAGCTGTTTTTT; CDR3 protein: CASSRTGTGGPGELFF
V gene: TRBV20-1; J gene: TRBJ2-4; CDR3 length: 15; clone size: NA; D gene: NA; CDR3 DNA: TGCAGTGCTAGAGATTTTAGGGGAGGTGGAAACATTCAGTACTTC; CDR3 protein: CSARDFRGGGNIQYF
V gene: TRBV25-1; J gene: TRBJ2-3; CDR3 length: 14; clone size: few; D gene: NA; CDR3 DNA: TGTGCCAGCAGTGACACGACCCCCACAGATACGCAGTATTTT; CDR3 protein: CASSDTTPTDTQYF
V gene: TRBV30; J gene: TRBJ1-5; CDR3 length: 18; clone size: many; D gene: TRBD1; CDR3 DNA: TGTGCCTGGAGTGTCGATCGGACAGGGTTCGGTAGCAATCAGCCCCAGCATTTT; CDR3 protein: CAWSVDRTGFGSNQPQHF
V gene: TRBV9; J gene: TRBJ2-6; CDR3 length: 15; clone size: few; D gene: NA; CDR3 DNA: TGTGCCAGCAGCGTTCGTCCGATAGGTACCAACGTCCTGACTTTC; CDR3 protein: CASSVRPIGTNVLTF
V gene: TRBV7-3; J gene: TRBJ2-1; CDR3 length: 15; clone size: NA; D gene: TRBD2; CDR3 DNA: TGTGCCAGCAGCGCACAAAGCGGGAGGGCAAGTGAGCAGTTCTTC; CDR3 protein: CASSAQSGRASEQFF
V gene: TRBV27; J gene: TRBJ1-1; CDR3 length: 19; clone size: NA; D gene: NA; CDR3 DNA: TGTGCCAGCAGTTTCTCCGTTCGGGGTTCCCTGGGACTGAACACTGAAGCTTTCTTT; CDR3 protein: CASSFSVRGSLGLNTEAFF
V gene: TRBV20-1; J gene: TRBJ2-3; CDR3 length: 14; clone size: once; D gene: TRBD2; CDR3 DNA: TGCAGTGCGCGCCATAGCGGGGGCACAGATACGCAGTATTTT; CDR3 protein: CSARHSGGTDTQYF
V gene: TRBV3-1; J gene: TRBJ2-1; CDR3 length: 12; clone size: many; D gene: NA; CDR3 DNA: TGTGCCAGCAGCCAAGAGGGAAGAAAGCAGTTCTTC; CDR3 protein: CASSQEGRKQFF
V gene: TRBV6-5; J gene: TRBJ1-1; CDR3 length: 15; clone size: many; D gene: TRBD1; CDR3 DNA: TGTGCCAGCAGTACTCTGGGACAGGGTGACACTGAAGCTTTCTTT; CDR3 protein: CASSTLGQGDTEAFF
V gene: TRBV24-1; J gene: TRBJ2-5; CDR3 length: 14; clone size: NA; D gene: NA; CDR3 DNA: TGTGCCACCAGTGTGGATAGCTTACAAGAGACCCAGTACTTC; CDR3 protein: CATSVDSLQETQYF
V gene: TRBV18; J gene: TRBJ2-1; CDR3 length: 16; clone size: many; D gene: TRBD1; CDR3 DNA: TGTGCCAGCTCACCCTCTCTGGGGACAGGGGTCCATGAGCAGTTCTTC; CDR3 protein: CASSPSLGTGVHEQFF
V gene: TRBV30; J gene: TRBJ1-6; CDR3 length: 14; clone size: many; D gene: NA; CDR3 DNA: TGTGCCTGGAGTGGTCGGGGGTTGAACTCACCCCTCCACTTT; CDR3 protein: CAWSGRGLNSPLHF
V gene: TRBV29-1; J gene: TRBJ2-2; CDR3 length: 17; clone size: few; D gene: TRBD2; CDR3 DNA: TGCAGCGCCCGTAAGGGAGTAGCGGGAGGTTTGACCGGGGAGCTGTTTTTT; CDR3 protein: CSARKGVAGGLTGELFF
V gene: TRBV20-1; J gene: TRBJ2-2; CDR3 length: 16; clone size: NA; D gene: TRBD1; CDR3 DNA: TGCAGTGCCGGGAACCGGGACAGGGTATCCCTCGGGGAGCTGTTTTTT; CDR3 protein: CSAGNRDRVSLGELFF
V gene: TRBV2; J gene: TRBJ2-1; CDR3 length: 14; clone size: NA; D gene: TRBD2; CDR3 DNA: TGTGCCAGCACTGGACTAGCGGGTTTCAATGAGCGGTTCTTC; CDR3 protein: CASTGLAGFNERFF
V gene: TRBV7-2; J gene: TRBJ2-1; CDR3 length: 15; clone size: NA; D gene: NA; CDR3 DNA: TGTGCCAGCAGCACCGAACGGGGTTCCTACAATGAGCAGTTCTTC; CDR3 protein: CASSTERGSYNEQFF
V gene: TRBV7-2; J gene: TRBJ2-5; CDR3 length: 19; clone size: many; D gene: TRBD2; CDR3 DNA: TGTGCCAGCAGCTTAGATTGGGCGGGAGAGTGGTATTTGCAAGAGACCCAGTACTTC; CDR3 protein: CASSLDWAGEWYLQETQYF
V gene: TRBV24-1; J gene: TRBJ2-1; CDR3 length: 16; clone size: NA; D gene: NA; CDR3 DNA: TGTGCCACCAGTGATTGGGGAGCGGGACAGCTTAATGAGCAGTTCTTC; CDR3 protein: CATSDWGAGQLNEQFF
V gene: TRBV20-1; J gene: TRBJ2-2; CDR3 length: 15; clone size: NA; D gene: NA; CDR3 DNA: TGCAGTGCTAGAGACCTGGACAGTAGCACCGGGGAGCTGTTTTTT; CDR3 protein: CSARDLDSSTGELFF
V gene: TRBV28; J gene: TRBJ1-3; CDR3 length: 15; clone size: many; D gene: NA; CDR3 DNA: TGTGCCAGCAGCTCCCCTTCGGGGCAGCGGAACACCATATATTTT; CDR3 protein: CASSSPSGQRNTIYF
V gene: TRBV5-1; J gene: TRBJ2-7; CDR3 length: 12; clone size: many; D gene: NA; CDR3 DNA: TGCGCCAGCAGCTTGGGAGTGAACGAGCAGTACTTC; CDR3 protein: CASSLGVNEQYF
V gene: TRBV19; J gene: TRBJ1-1; CDR3 length: 13; clone size: few; D gene: NA; CDR3 DNA: TGTGCCAGTATTCGGAGGGAGAACACTGAAGCTTTCTTT; CDR3 protein: CASIRRENTEAFF
V gene: TRBV20-1; J gene: TRBJ1-5; CDR3 length: 14; clone size: few; D gene: TRBD1; CDR3 DNA: TGCAGTGCTAAAACAGGGGGCGGCAATCAGCCCCAGCATTTT; CDR3 protein: CSAKTGGGNQPQHF
V gene: TRBV18; J gene: TRBJ2-7; CDR3 length: 17; clone size: NA; D gene: NA; CDR3 DNA: TGTGCCAGCTCACCACCGTTCTGGCTAGCGAAAACCTACGAGCAGTACTTC; CDR3 protein: CASSPPFWLAKTYEQYF
V gene: TRBV14; J gene: TRBJ2-2; CDR3 length: 16; clone size: NA; D gene: NA; CDR3 DNA: TGTGCCAGCAGCCACCTCCGGAGTGCGAACACCGGGGAGCTGTTTTTT; CDR3 protein: CASSHLRSANTGELFF
V gene: TRBV5-1; J gene: TRBJ2-2; CDR3 length: 15; clone size: NA; D gene: NA; CDR3 DNA: TGCGCCAGCCGTGGACACCCGACCGACACCGGGGAGCTGTTTTTT; CDR3 protein: CASRGHPTDTGELFF
V gene: TRBV5-4; J gene: TRBJ2-7; CDR3 length: 18; clone size: once; D gene: TRBD1; CDR3 DNA: TGTGCCAGCAGCTTTCTTCCGGGACAGGGGCCCCTAATAAGGGAGCAGTACTTC; CDR3 protein: CASSFLPGQGPLIREQYF
V gene: TRBV6-5; J gene: TRBJ2-1; CDR3 length: 20; clone size: NA; D gene: NA; CDR3 DNA: TGTGCCAGCAGTTACGAGCTAGTCGGGCGCCGGACTACATCCTACAATGAGCAGTTCTTC; CDR3 protein: CASSYELVGRRTTSYNEQFF
V gene: TRBV7-9; J gene: TRBJ1-5; CDR3 length: 14; clone size: many; D gene: NA; CDR3 DNA: TGTGCCAGCAGCTTAGGCGGGGGTGGTCAGCCCCAGCATTTT; CDR3 protein: CASSLGGGGQPQHF
V gene: TRBV5-6; J gene: TRBJ2-3; CDR3 length: 14; clone size: few; D gene: NA; CDR3 DNA: TGTGCCAGCAGCTTGATTGGGGGAATAGATACGCAGTATTTT; CDR3 protein: CASSLIGGIDTQYF
V gene: TRBV25-1; J gene: TRBJ2-1; CDR3 length: 19; clone size: NA; D gene: TRBD2; CDR3 DNA: TGTGCCAGCAGTGAGGACGGGACTAGCGGGATGAAGGCCCACAATGAGCAGTTCTTC; CDR3 protein: CASSEDGTSGMKAHNEQFF